This record concerns one TCR beta chain sequence. The CDR3 consists of 13 residues. Looked up from germline, CDR1 is MNHNY and CDR2 is SVGAGI (reference sequence). Deletions cut 7 bases from V and 9 bases from J, with 16 bases between. Profiling relied on immunoSEQ multiplex PCR, and the TCRdb table lists in-frame clones only, not all of them. The sample carries 90,000 to 100,000 clones, about four fifths recorded once. This specimen belongs to a study of OX40 agonist ivuxolimab in advanced cancers. This sequence was found in an adult with an advanced solid tumor such as melanoma, head and neck, liver or kidney cancer. The rearrangement uses TRBV6-6 and TRBJ1-5; D might be TRBD1 (5 bases). Sequenced here: CD4+ or CD8+ T cells sorted from blood, sampled in a trial of the OX40 agonist ivuxolimab. The CDR3 sequence is CASTNGGTGPQHF. The DNA of the CDR3 is TGTGCCAGCACCAACGGAGGGACCGGGCCCCAGCATTTT.